The source of this T cell receptor (beta chain) is a study of PD-1 blockade in classical Hodgkin lymphoma. Findings and caveats of the study: Reports described newly diagnosed patients as having lower baseline TCR diversity than healthy donors. Nivolumab initiated under 1 year post-ASCT led to patient exclusion. Compared with baseline, CD4+ but not CD8+ TCR diversity had risen significantly by C4D1. Before treatment, complete responders showed about the same diversity as newly diagnosed patients.

V shed 3 bases, J shed 4 bases, and the junction held 6 bases outside the gene matches. There are 14 residues in the CDR3. CDR1 is LNHNV, CDR2 YYDKDF, per germline (reference sequence). The assay was immunoSEQ multiplex PCR, and TCRdb's table has in-frame clones only and misses some. The data show more than 40,000 clones, around 80% seen once. Time point noted: cycle 4 day 1 (C4D1), after 6 weeks of nivolumab. Every patient had relapsed following autologous stem cell transplantation, and cohorts differed in brentuximab vedotin exposure. About this clone itself: The antigen is undetermined.

The sequence was collected from a human donor with classical Hodgkin lymphoma. The chain is built from TRBV15 and TRBJ2-7; 7 bases align to TRBD1. The sample was peripheral blood mononuclear cells (PBMCs), taken before the fourth cycle of nivolumab. The CDR3: CATSRTGITYEQYF. The CDR3 nucleotides are TGTGCCACCAGCAGGACAGGGATCACATACGAGCAGTACTTC.